The 23 T cell receptor beta chains given below trace back to one sample, sequenced in a study of blood T cell repertoires in COVID-19. The assay was immunoSEQ multiplex PCR, and TCRdb's table has in-frame clones only and misses some. The sample holds a few hundred thousand clones, roughly 86% seen once. Sample: peripheral blood. These receptors originate from a woman aged 45-60 years with acute or convalescent COVID-19.

The gene calls are TRBV5-5 and TRBJ2-2, with TRBD2 identical over 8 bases. J gave up 0 bases and V 2 bases, and 3 bases lay outside the gene matches. Germline-derived CDR1 and CDR2 are SGHKS and YYEKEE (reference sequence). This CDR3 comprises 16 residues. This chain's CDR3 is CASSFFSGANTGELFF. As DNA, the CDR3 is TGTGCCAGCAGCTTCTTTAGCGGGGCGAACACCGGGGAGCTGTTTTTT.

V and J are TRBV7-7 and TRBJ2-2, with a tentative D call TRBD1 (5 bases). The CDR3 consists of 17 residues. Trimming took 0 bases from V and 4 from J, leaving 15 bases between them. Per the germline V gene, CDR1 is SSHAT and CDR2 is FNYEAQ (reference sequence). The CDR3 coding sequence is TGTGCCAGCAGCTTAGCAATTAGCAGGGTCGCCACCGGGGAGCTGTTTTTT. Protein product: CASSLAISRVATGELFF. The whole variable domain, filled in from reference TRBV7-7 and TRBJ2-2, reads GAGVSQSPRYKVTKRGQDVTLRCDPISSHATLYWYQQALGQGPEFLTYFNYEAQPDKSGLPSDRFSAERPEGSISTLTIQRTEQRDSAMYRCASSLAISRVATGELFFGEGSRLTVL.

This clone was recorded once. V usage is TRBV28 and J usage is TRBJ1-3; D not certain. The V and J ends lost 4 bases and 7 bases respectively, with 11 bases between them. This CDR3 region has 13 residues. Germline CDR1 is MDHEN and CDR2 is SYDVKM. The CDR3 sequence is CASSYRPGNTIYF. The DNA of the CDR3 is TGTGCCAGCAGTTATCGTCCCGGGAACACCATATATTTT.

The V call is TRBV5-1, the J call TRBJ2-1; the match to TRBD2 covers 14 bases. There are 15 residues in the CDR3. V trimming: 5 bases; J trimming: 6 bases; junction bases outside the gene matches: 4. Germline CDR1 reads SGHRS; CDR2 reads YFSETQ. CDR3 sequence reads: CASREGTSGGNEQFF. The CDR3 coding sequence is TGCGCCAGCAGGGAAGGGACTAGCGGGGGCAATGAGCAGTTCTTC.

The chain employs TRBV18 and TRBJ1-2, with D possibly TRBD1 on 6 matching bases. CDR1 KGHSH and CDR2 LQKENI come from the germline V gene. This CDR3 has 15 residues. V was trimmed by 5 bases and J by 0 bases, leaving 13 bases between them. The CDR3 nucleotides read TGTGCCAGCTCAGCGGACAGCTTAGCTAACTATGGCTACACCTTC. It codes for CASSADSLANYGYTF.

The chain combines TRBV28 with TRBJ1-2; tentatively, D is TRBD1 (6 bases). This CDR3 comprises 14 residues. Germline CDR1 is MDHEN and CDR2 is SYDVKM. Trimming left V 3 bases short and J 4 bases short, with 12 bases between. CDR3 residues: CASSFATGAYGYTF. The CDR3 DNA reads TGTGCCAGCAGTTTCGCGACAGGAGCCTATGGCTACACCTTC.

The chain combines TRBV27 with TRBJ2-3, with 8 bases fitting TRBD2. The CDR3 covers 16 residues. In germline, CDR1 is MNHEY, CDR2 SMNVEV (reference sequence). Losses at the gene ends were 4 bases for V and 3 bases for J; bases not matched to a gene: 9. CDR3 in amino acids: CASSYYPGGTTDTQYF. In nucleotides, the CDR3 is TGTGCCAGCAGTTATTACCCGGGAGGGACAACAGATACGCAGTATTTT.

The CDR3 region has the DNA TGTGCCAGTAGAAAAGGGACAGGGGAGGATCAGCCCCAGCATTTT. Residues: CASRKGTGEDQPQHF. The chain links TRBV19 to TRBJ1-5; 10 nucleotides match TRBD1. Trimming at V came to 6 bases and at J to 5 bases, leaving 7 bases not matched to a gene. There are 15 residues in the CDR3. Germline V gene lookup returns CDR1 LNHDA and CDR2 SQIVND (reference sequence).

This clone came up once. V gene TRBV18 combines with J gene TRBJ2-7, with TRBD1 matching 8 bases. Germline V gives CDR1 KGHSH, CDR2 LQKENI. The V and J ends lost 5 bases and 5 bases, in that order; junction bases with no gene match: 11. The CDR3 is 15 residues long. CDR3 protein: CASSESGQGWHEQYF. CDR3 DNA sequence: TGTGCCAGCTCAGAGAGTGGACAGGGATGGCACGAGCAGTACTTC. The full variable domain, with the rest looked up from reference TRBV18 and TRBJ2-7, is NAGVMQNPRHLVRRRGQEARLRCSPMKGHSHVYWYRQLPEEGLKFMVYLQKENIIDESGMPKERFSAEFPKEGPSILRIQQVVRGDSAAYFCASSESGQGWHEQYFGPGTRLTVT.

This chain uses TRBV30 with TRBJ1-1; D remains ambiguous. Trimming took 0 bases from V and 1 from J, leaving 9 bases between them. The CDR3 loop spans 14 amino acids. Germline lookup yields CDR1 GTSNPN and CDR2 SVGIG (reference sequence). This chain's CDR3 is CAWSVPVGNTEAFF. CDR3 in DNA: TGTGCCTGGAGTGTCCCGGTCGGGAACACTGAAGCTTTCTTT.

The rearrangement links TRBV6-5 to TRBJ2-1; D might be TRBD1 (5 bases). The ends were cut back, 8 bases at V and 0 bases at J, with 11 bases in the middle. This CDR3 has 14 amino acids. Looked up from germline, CDR1 is MNHEY and CDR2 is SVGAGI. DNA for the CDR3: TGTGCCAGCGGAAGACAGTACTCCTACAATGAGCAGTTCTTC. Residues: CASGRQYSYNEQFF.

The V and J genes are TRBV2 and TRBJ1-1; 9 bases align to TRBD1. The germline CDR1 and CDR2 sequences are SNHLY and FYNNEI. The CDR3 totals 14 residues. The J segment lost 3 bases and the V segment lost 7 bases, leaving 6 bases of the junction unmatched. The CDR3 sequence: CASTMRDRDTEAFF. The CDR3 coding sequence is TGTGCCAGCACCATGAGGGACAGGGACACTGAAGCTTTCTTT.

J is TRBJ2-1 and V is TRBV5-1, with 10 bases matching TRBD2. CDR1 is SGHRS and CDR2 is YFSETQ in the germline V gene. The CDR3 has 14 residues. The ends lost 7 bases at V and 5 bases at J; junction bases unmatched: 6. CDR3 loop: CASDLAGANNEQFF. The CDR3, as DNA: TGCGCCAGCGACCTAGCGGGGGCAAACAATGAGCAGTTCTTC.

This chain uses TRBV28 with TRBJ2-7; 8 nucleotides agree with TRBD1. Trimming removed 5 bases from V and 6 bases from J; junction bases left unmatched: 12. Germline V CDR1 and CDR2: MDHEN, SYDVKM. The CDR3 runs to 15 residues. CDR3 nucleotide sequence: TGTGCCAGCAGTCCGGACAGGGCGGGTCACCTCGAGCAGTACTTC. The encoded protein is CASSPDRAGHLEQYF.

J is TRBJ2-3 and V is TRBV24-1; D remains ambiguous. V gave up 3 bases and J gave up 3 bases, with 6 bases separating them. Germline CDR1 reads KGHDR; CDR2 reads SFDVKD. The CDR3 covers 13 residues. The CDR3 reads CATSDTRTDTQYF. The CDR3 nucleotides read TGTGCCACCAGTGATACGCGGACAGATACGCAGTATTTT.

The chain combines TRBV20-1 with TRBJ1-4; D is unresolved. The V end lost 3 bases, the J end lost 3 bases, and 14 bases lay between the germline ends. CDR3 length: 15 amino acids. Germline V gives CDR1 DFQATT, CDR2 SNEGSKA (reference sequence). The CDR3, as DNA: TGCAGTGCTAGTGCCCCGAGGGCAGCTAATGAAAAACTGTTTTTT. It codes for CSASAPRAANEKLFF.

This sequence joins TRBV5-6 and TRBJ1-3; D not certain. The CDR3 has 16 amino acids. V dropped 4 bases and J dropped 3 bases, with 17 bases sitting between them. CDR1 and CDR2 (germline): SGHDT, YYEEEE. The CDR3 region is CASSGRALLGGNTIYF. The CDR3, as DNA: TGTGCCAGCAGCGGCCGGGCCCTACTAGGTGGAAACACCATATATTTT.

The rearrangement uses TRBV4-2 and TRBJ2-3; 10 bases are a match to TRBD1. The V gene's germline CDR1 is LGHNA and CDR2 YNFKEQ. CDR3 length equals 17 residues. V trimming: 2 bases; J trimming: 1 base; junction bases outside the gene matches: 6. This CDR3 reads CASSQSAGTGGTDTQYF. CDR3 nucleotide sequence: TGTGCCAGCAGCCAATCCGCCGGGACAGGGGGCACAGATACGCAGTATTTT.

The chain joins TRBV7-3 to TRBJ2-1; 11 bases fit TRBD1. The CDR3 consists of 21 residues. The V and J ends lost 2 bases and 7 bases, in that order; junction bases with no gene match: 22. The germline gives CDR1 SGHTA, CDR2 FQGTGA. CDR3 residues: CASSLYSRTGGIQRGRNEQFF. In nucleotides, the CDR3 is TGTGCCAGCAGCTTATACTCCCGGACAGGGGGCATCCAGCGGGGGAGAAATGAGCAGTTCTTC.

Of note for this clone: The junction departs from germline at one end; a sequencing error may be responsible. The chain recombines TRBV7-7 with TRBJ2-3; 13 bases map to TRBD2. The germline gives CDR1 SSHAT, CDR2 FNYEAQ (reference sequence). This CDR3 contains 16 residues. The CDR3, as DNA: TGTGCTAGCAGCGCCGGGACTAGCGGGATTCCAGATACGCAGTATTTT. Its translation: CASSAGTSGIPDTQYF.

Turning to this clone: The junction does not match germline at one end; this may be a read error. The chain has TRBV28 and TRBJ1-5, with D hard to call. CDR3 length equals 12 residues. Germline V gene data show CDR1 as MDHEN and CDR2 as SYDVKM. In DNA, the CDR3 is TGTGCCAGCGGTTTGAGGGTTCAGCCCCAGCATTTT. It codes for CASGLRVQPQHF.

The rearrangement joins TRBV6-4 to TRBJ2-3; a possible D gene is TRBD2 (5 bases). The CDR3 runs 13 residues. Germline V gene lookup returns CDR1 MRHNA and CDR2 SNTAGT. V lost 4 bases and J 0 bases, leaving 5 bases between the germline ends. CDR3: CASSGGSTDTQYF. The CDR3 DNA sequence: TGTGCCAGCAGTGGCGGGAGCACAGATACGCAGTATTTT.

The V and J genes are TRBV7-9 and TRBJ2-1, with TRBD2 matching 10 bases. CDR3 size: 16 residues. Trimming took 4 bases from V and 4 from J; bases not matched to a gene: 7. Germline assignment: CDR1 SEHNR and CDR2 FQNEAQ (reference sequence). The DNA for the CDR3 is TGTGCCAGCAGCTGGGGGCTAGCGGGAGAATACAATGAGCAGTTCTTC. Its protein is CASSWGLAGEYNEQFF.